The T cell receptor (beta chain) under discussion was sequenced for a study of T cells in Graves' hyperthyroidism and ophthalmopathy. No ophthalmopathy progression within 18 months constituted stable Graves' hyperthyroidism. Together with thyroid ultrasound, orbital computed tomography, serum thyroxine and TRAb, clinical symptoms were used for diagnoses. V lost 4 bases to trimming and J lost 3 bases; unmatched junction nucleotides: 5. This CDR3 spans 14 amino acids. Amplification yielded TCR beta CDR3 regions, with RNA transcripts as the source. The HTBI primer set was used in a first-round RT-PCR of the TCR CDR3. From the multiplex PCR reads, TCRdb called clonotypes with MiXCR, one entry per CDR3 protein. The table has hundreds of thousands of distinct CDR3 sequences, under 60% seen once.

The sequence derives from a young woman with Graves' hyperthyroidism. Input material: peripheral blood or thyroid tissue (not recorded which). J is TRBJ2-7 and V is TRBV12-3 or TRBV12-4; 8 bases agree with TRBD1. CDR3 residues: CASSSTGTGYEQYF. The CDR3 nucleotides read TGTGCCAGCAGTTCCACCGGGACAGGCTACGAGCAGTACTTC.